Below, 17 T cell receptor beta chains from the same sample are listed, as sequenced in a study of blood T cell repertoires in COVID-19. Profiling relied on immunoSEQ multiplex PCR, and the TCRdb table lists in-frame clones only, not all of them. The sample carries approximately 230,000 clones, around 85% recorded once. Source material: peripheral blood. Receptors were obtained from a woman aged 40 to 50 with active or convalescent COVID-19.

J is TRBJ1-2 and V is TRBV21-1. TRBV21-1 is a pseudogene locus. CDR3 size: 14 residues. CDR3: CASSFGGDNYGYTF. In DNA, the CDR3 is TGTGCCAGCAGCTTCGGGGGGGATAACTATGGCTACACCTTC.

This chain links TRBV6-6 with TRBJ1-2, with no clear D. The V gene lost 4 bases and the J gene lost 5 bases, with 8 bases spanning the gap. Germline V gene data show CDR1 as MNHNY and CDR2 as SVGAGI (reference sequence). This CDR3 contains 12 residues. CDR3 protein: CASSLASYGYTF. CDR3 nucleotide sequence: TGTGCCAGCAGTTTGGCCTCTTATGGCTACACCTTC.

The rearrangement uses TRBV19 and TRBJ2-1; 8 bases are a match to TRBD2. The CDR3 runs to 14 residues. J lost 7 bases, V lost 6 bases, and 8 bases had no gene match. From germline, CDR1 is LNHDA and CDR2 SQIVND (reference sequence). The CDR3 spells CASRGLDSLNEQFF. In DNA, the CDR3 is TGTGCCAGTAGGGGACTAGATTCCCTGAATGAGCAGTTCTTC. The whole variable domain, remainder taken from reference TRBV19 and TRBJ2-1, is DGGITQSPKYLFRKEGQNVTLSCEQNLNHDAMYWYRQDPGQGLRLIYYSQIVNDFQKGDIAEGYSVSREKKESFPLTVTSAQKNPTAFYLCASRGLDSLNEQFFGPGTRLTVL.

This clone was observed a few times. The genes are TRBV7-9 and TRBJ1-2; a possible D gene is TRBD1 (6 bases). V lost 3 bases and J lost 6, with 11 bases in between. From germline, CDR1 is SEHNR and CDR2 FQNEAQ (reference sequence). CDR3 length: 13 amino acids. Written as DNA, the CDR3 is TGTGCCAGCAGCTTTAACAGGGCTGATGGCTACACCTTC. Translating gives CASSFNRADGYTF.

The chain recombines TRBV6-2 or TRBV6-3 with TRBJ2-3, with 7 bases matching TRBD2. The CDR3 has 14 residues. After removal of 2 bases from V and 2 bases from J, the junction contained 1 base not matched to a gene. Per germline, CDR1 MNHEY and CDR2 SVGEGT. The CDR3 loop reads CASSYRGDTDTQYF. In DNA, the CDR3 is TGTGCCAGCAGTTACCGGGGGGACACAGATACGCAGTATTTT.

The chain recombines TRBV5-1 with TRBJ1-2; 10 positions match TRBD1. The junction had 9 bases not matched to a gene; V was cut back by 4 bases and J by 6 bases. This CDR3 region has 15 residues. Germline V gene data show CDR1 as SGHRS and CDR2 as YFSETQ. The CDR3, as DNA: TGCGCCAGCAGCCCGGGACAGGGGACGACGGATGGCTACACCTTC. Translating gives CASSPGQGTTDGYTF.

The count of this clone is one. The chain joins TRBV27 to TRBJ1-1, with 11 bases fitting TRBD1. The V gene's germline CDR1 is MNHEY and CDR2 SMNVEV (reference sequence). CDR3 length: 16 amino acids. Trimming cost V 5 bases and J 2 bases; bases outside gene matches: 7. The CDR3 reads CASSRGQGAINTEAFF. CDR3 bases: TGTGCCAGCAGTCGCGGACAGGGGGCTATAAACACTGAAGCTTTCTTT.

On this clone itself: Other DNA sequences in this specimen translate into the identical CDR3. The V and J genes are TRBV9 and TRBJ1-1; D is unclear. This CDR3 is built from 13 residues. V was clipped by 0 bases and J by 0 bases, with 3 bases between them. Germline assignment: CDR1 SGDLS and CDR2 YYNGEE. Written as DNA, the CDR3 is TGTGCCAGCAGCGTAGCGGTGAACACTGAAGCTTTCTTT. Translation gives CASSVAVNTEAFF.

This clone has a handful of counts. This chain links TRBV5-1 with TRBJ1-1, with 8 positions matching TRBD1. Germline V gene lookup returns CDR1 SGHRS and CDR2 YFSETQ. CDR3 length equals 17 residues. V gave up 3 bases and J gave up 1 base; unmatched junction bases: 11. This chain's CDR3 is CASSSMGQASGNTEAFF. The CDR3 DNA is TGCGCCAGCAGCTCTATGGGACAGGCGAGCGGGAACACTGAAGCTTTCTTT.

This chain joins TRBV10-3 and TRBJ2-3, with 10 bases aligning to TRBD2. The V and J ends lost 0 bases and 5 bases, in that order; junction bases with no gene match: 11. Per germline, CDR1 ENHRY and CDR2 SYGVKD. The CDR3 runs to 18 residues. CDR3 amino acids: CAISESRLAGGLVDTQYF. CDR3 bases: TGTGCCATCAGTGAGTCGCGGTTAGCGGGGGGACTGGTAGATACGCAGTATTTT.

This sequence joins TRBV18 and TRBJ1-2; 8 bases agree with TRBD1. Per germline, CDR1 KGHSH and CDR2 LQKENI. The CDR3 consists of 14 residues. Trimming at V came to 5 bases and at J to 10 bases, leaving 12 bases not matched to a gene. CDR3 DNA sequence: TGTGCCAGCTCATCCGCGGACAGGGAATCAAACTACACCTTC. Residues: CASSSADRESNYTF.

The V and J genes are TRBV7-6 and TRBJ2-2; 9 bases match TRBD1. Germline lookup yields CDR1 SGHVS and CDR2 FNYEAQ. The CDR3 is 17 amino acids. With 6 bases clipped from V and 1 base from J, the junction kept 9 bases outside the gene matches. The CDR3 loop is CASRAVRGQGNTGELFF. The CDR3 nucleotides are TGTGCCAGCAGGGCGGTTAGGGGACAGGGGAACACCGGGGAGCTGTTTTTT. The variable domain in full, with the rest retrieved from reference TRBV7-6 and TRBJ2-2, is GAGVSQSPRYKVTKRGQDVALRCDPISGHVSLYWYRQALGQGPEFLTYFNYEAQQDKSGLPNDRFSAERPEGSISTLTIQRTEQRDSAMYRCASRAVRGQGNTGELFFGEGSRLTVL.

This sequence joins TRBV6-2 or TRBV6-3 and TRBJ1-6; 11 positions agree with TRBD1. The trim removed 4 bases at V and 0 bases at J, leaving 8 bases unmatched. Germline CDR1 reads MNHEY; CDR2 reads SVGEGT. This CDR3 region has 19 residues. CDR3 in amino acids: CASSLGQGGFSSYNSPLHF. The CDR3 nucleotides are TGTGCCAGCAGTTTGGGACAGGGGGGGTTCAGCTCCTATAATTCACCCCTCCACTTT.

A few counts support this clone. In DNA form, the CDR3 reads TGTGCCAGCAGCCAAGGCCTGGTCAGCTCCTACAATGAGCAGTTCTTC. Its translation: CASSQGLVSSYNEQFF. The rearrangement joins TRBV3-1 (or the pseudogene TRBV3-2) to TRBJ2-1, with no clear D. Germline CDR1 LGHDT, CDR2 YNNKEL (reference sequence). V shed 1 base and J shed 0 bases, with 10 bases lying between them. The CDR3 is made up of 16 amino acids.

Only one count was recorded for this clone. The gene calls are TRBV3-1 (or the pseudogene TRBV3-2) and TRBJ1-1; D is possibly TRBD1 (5 bases). Deletions cut 4 bases from V and 11 bases from J, with 20 bases between. CDR1 is LGHDT, CDR2 YNNKEL, per germline (reference sequence). The CDR3 contains 14 residues. CDR3 in DNA: TGTGCCAGCAGCCGTTCTGTAAACACCGCAGGGGCTTTCTTT. Encoded protein: CASSRSVNTAGAFF.

The rearrangement uses TRBV5-1 and TRBJ2-1; 10 bases line up with TRBD2. The CDR3 length is 14 residues. Germline assignment: CDR1 SGHRS and CDR2 YFSETQ. With 4 bases clipped from V and 9 bases from J, the junction kept 7 bases outside the gene matches. The CDR3 DNA sequence: TGCGCCAGCAGCCAGCGGGGGGGCCGGAGTGAGCAGTTCTTC. This sequence encodes CASSQRGGRSEQFF. Combining the CDR3 with reference TRBV5-1 and TRBJ2-1 gives the whole variable domain KAGVTQTPRYLIKTRGQQVTLSCSPISGHRSVSWYQQTPGQGLQFLFEYFSETQRNKGNFPGRFSGRQFSNSRSEMNVSTLELGDSALYLCASSQRGGRSEQFFGPGTRLTVL.

V and J are TRBV10-1 and TRBJ2-7; the D is unclear. Trimming took 2 bases from V and 8 from J, leaving 10 bases between them. Germline CDR1 is WNHNN and CDR2 is SYGVQD (reference sequence). This CDR3 has 12 residues. The CDR3 DNA sequence: TGCGCCAGCAGTGAGGGGCCGATTAAGCAGTACTTC. It codes for CASSEGPIKQYF.